This TCR beta chain was identified during a study of circulating CD8 cells and anti-PD-1 response in melanoma. The QIAseq Immune Repertoire TCR panel built the libraries from roughly 15 ng of total RNA. TCRdb reprocessed the reads with MiXCR, giving one entry per CDR3 protein. The sample consists of 750 to 800 distinct CDR3 sequences, around 7% of them appearing once. By sample share, this clonotype is large. Its cognate antigen is unknown. In germline, CDR1 is MDHEN, CDR2 SYDVKM. The CDR3 runs 13 residues. Trimming removed 5 bases at V and 6 bases at J, with 13 bases between. Study results and limitations: DNEG was most diverse; TIGIT repertoires were least diverse.

Sorting of live CD3+CD8+TCRalphabeta+ cells by PD-1 and/or TIGIT gave four subsets. The chain couples TRBV28 to TRBJ1-1; no clear D. Sample: CD8+ T cells from PBMCs, taken at baseline or after one month of anti-PD-1 therapy (not recorded which). This sequence was found in a human donor with melanoma. The CDR3 nucleotides read TGTGCCAGCAGTGAACGGGGTGATCCTGAAGCTTTCTTT. It translates to CASSERGDPEAFF.